In this sample, the clone carrying this T cell receptor beta chain turned up many times. Its antigen remains unidentified. In the ophthalmopathy cohort, Clinical Activity Score was at least 3, NOSPECS grade at least 4, and duration under 3 months. Clinical symptoms, serum thyroxine and TRAb, thyroid ultrasound and orbital computed tomography were used for the diagnoses. The junction had 14 bases not matched to a gene; V was cut back by 5 bases and J by 6 bases. CDR3 size: 17 residues. Germline CDR1 is SGHTA and CDR2 is FQGNSA. This specimen comes from a study of T cells in Graves' hyperthyroidism and ophthalmopathy. General study results and limits: From stable hyperthyroidism, ophthalmopathy was separated by a 13 V-J model. Most clonotypes expanded in the thyroid (above 0.001) were also present in blood.

TCR beta CDR3 region amplification was performed from RNA transcripts. TCR CDR3 regions were first amplified by RT-PCR with HTBI primers. MiXCR was run by TCRdb on the multiplex PCR reads, yielding one entry per CDR3 protein. The table shows 300,000 or so distinct CDR3 sequences, with approximately 15% occurring only once. Sequencing input: blood. The sequence derives from a woman aged 55-69 years with Graves' ophthalmopathy. This chain links TRBV7-2 with TRBJ2-1, with 9 bases that match TRBD2. The CDR3: CASSPRRAGGLGNEQFF. Written as DNA, the CDR3 is TGTGCCAGCAGCCCCCGTCGAGCGGGGGGTTTAGGCAATGAGCAGTTCTTC.